This T cell receptor (beta chain) stems from a study of shared clonotypes between healthy human individuals. The CDR3 length is 16 residues. V was cut by 5 bases and J by 0 bases, with 14 bases left in between. Per germline, CDR1 MDHEN and CDR2 SYDVKM. Donors comprised only Caucasian adults living in Nashville, Tennessee. The method was immunoSEQ multiplex PCR; TCRdb's version includes in-frame clones alone and lacks a portion of them. The table includes about 2.4 million clones, 80% to 95% detected once. What was sequenced was naive CD4+ T cells from PBMCs. The subset denotes: CD45RA+ positively selected. The TCR comes from a man aged 18 to 30 in good health. Some clones in this sample may be carry-over from other donors' samples. The chain joins TRBV28 to TRBJ1-3; no firm D call. The CDR3 bases are TGTGCCAGCAGTAAGTTTACCGATGCCTCTGGAAACACCATATATTTT. Protein product: CASSKFTDASGNTIYF. The complete variable domain, with remaining parts taken from reference TRBV28 and TRBJ1-3, reads DVKVTQSSRYLVKRTGEKVFLECVQDMDHENMFWYRQDPGLGLRLIYFSYDVKMKEKGDIPEGYSVSREKKERFSLILESASTNQTSMYLCASSKFTDASGNTIYFGEGSWLTVV.